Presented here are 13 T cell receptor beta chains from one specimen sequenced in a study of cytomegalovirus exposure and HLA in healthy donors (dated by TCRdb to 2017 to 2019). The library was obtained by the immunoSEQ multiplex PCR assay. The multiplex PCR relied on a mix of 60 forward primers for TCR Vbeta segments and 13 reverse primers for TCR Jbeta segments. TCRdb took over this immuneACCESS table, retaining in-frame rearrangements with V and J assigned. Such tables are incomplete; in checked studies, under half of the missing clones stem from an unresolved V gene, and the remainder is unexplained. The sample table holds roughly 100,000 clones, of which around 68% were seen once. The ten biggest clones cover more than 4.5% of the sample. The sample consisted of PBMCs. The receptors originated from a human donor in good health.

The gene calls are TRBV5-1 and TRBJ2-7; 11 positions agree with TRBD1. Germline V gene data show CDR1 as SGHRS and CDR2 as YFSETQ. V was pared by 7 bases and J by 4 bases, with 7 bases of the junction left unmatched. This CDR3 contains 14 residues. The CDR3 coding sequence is TGCGCCAGCTGCCCCGGGACAGGGGGTTACGAGCAGTACTTC. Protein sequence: CASCPGTGGYEQYF.

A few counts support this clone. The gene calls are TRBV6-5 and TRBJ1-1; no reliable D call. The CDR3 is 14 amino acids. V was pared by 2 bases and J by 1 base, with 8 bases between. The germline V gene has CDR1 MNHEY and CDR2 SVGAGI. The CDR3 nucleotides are TGTGCCAGCAGTTACGATCCGGGGAACACTGAAGCTTTCTTT. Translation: CASSYDPGNTEAFF.

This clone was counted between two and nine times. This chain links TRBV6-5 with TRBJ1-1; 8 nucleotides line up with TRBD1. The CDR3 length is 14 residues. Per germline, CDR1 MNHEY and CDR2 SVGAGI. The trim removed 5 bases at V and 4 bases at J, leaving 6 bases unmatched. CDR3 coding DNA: TGTGCCAGCAGTGACCAGGGGGCCGGCACTGAAGCTTTCTTT. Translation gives CASSDQGAGTEAFF.

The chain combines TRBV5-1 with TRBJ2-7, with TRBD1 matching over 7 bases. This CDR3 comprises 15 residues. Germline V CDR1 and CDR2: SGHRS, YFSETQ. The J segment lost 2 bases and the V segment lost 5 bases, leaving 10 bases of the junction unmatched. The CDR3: CASRTATGMAYEQYF. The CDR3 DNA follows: TGCGCCAGCAGGACCGCGACAGGGATGGCCTACGAGCAGTACTTC.

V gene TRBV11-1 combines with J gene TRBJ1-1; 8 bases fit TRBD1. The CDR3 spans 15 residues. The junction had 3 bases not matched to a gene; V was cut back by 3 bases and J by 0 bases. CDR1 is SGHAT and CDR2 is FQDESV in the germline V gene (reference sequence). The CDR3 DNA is TGTGCCAGCAGCTTCCGGACAGGGTTGAACACTGAAGCTTTCTTT. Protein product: CASSFRTGLNTEAFF.

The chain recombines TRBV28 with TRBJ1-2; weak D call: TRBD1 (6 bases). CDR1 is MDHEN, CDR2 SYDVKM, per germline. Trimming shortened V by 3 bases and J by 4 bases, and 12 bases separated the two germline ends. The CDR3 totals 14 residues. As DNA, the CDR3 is TGTGCCAGCAGTTTGTCGGACAGTCTCTATGGCTACACCTTC. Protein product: CASSLSDSLYGYTF.

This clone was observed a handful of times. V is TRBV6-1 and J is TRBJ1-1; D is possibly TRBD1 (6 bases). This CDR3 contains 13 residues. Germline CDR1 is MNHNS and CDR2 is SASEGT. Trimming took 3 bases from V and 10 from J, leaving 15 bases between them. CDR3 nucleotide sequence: TGTGCCAGCAGTGACAGGGGAGGGTTTGGAGCTTTCTTT. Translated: CASSDRGGFGAFF.

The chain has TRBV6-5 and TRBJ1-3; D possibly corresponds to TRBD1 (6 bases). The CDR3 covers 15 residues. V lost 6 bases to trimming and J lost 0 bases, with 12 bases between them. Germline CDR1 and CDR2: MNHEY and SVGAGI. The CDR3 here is CASSRGQSSGNTIYF. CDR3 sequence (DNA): TGTGCCAGCAGCCGAGGACAGAGCTCTGGAAACACCATATATTTT.

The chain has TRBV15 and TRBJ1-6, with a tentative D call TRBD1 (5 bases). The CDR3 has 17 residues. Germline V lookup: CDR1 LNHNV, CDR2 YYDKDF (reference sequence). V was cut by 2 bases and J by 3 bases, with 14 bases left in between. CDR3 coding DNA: TGTGCCACCAGCAGAACCAGGGCCGTTGACTATAATTCACCCCTCCACTTT. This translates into CATSRTRAVDYNSPLHF.

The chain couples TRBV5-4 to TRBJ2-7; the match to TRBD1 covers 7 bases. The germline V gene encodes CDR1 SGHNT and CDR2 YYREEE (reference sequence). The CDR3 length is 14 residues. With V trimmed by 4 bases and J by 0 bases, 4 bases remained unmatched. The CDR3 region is CASSPGTASYEQYF. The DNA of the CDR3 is TGTGCCAGCAGCCCCGGGACAGCCTCCTACGAGCAGTACTTC. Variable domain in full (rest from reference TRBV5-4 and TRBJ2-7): ETGVTQSPTHLIKTRGQQVTLRCSSQSGHNTVSWYQQALGQGPQFIFQYYREEENGRGNFPPRFSGLQFPNYSSELNVNALELDDSALYLCASSPGTASYEQYFGPGTRLTVT.

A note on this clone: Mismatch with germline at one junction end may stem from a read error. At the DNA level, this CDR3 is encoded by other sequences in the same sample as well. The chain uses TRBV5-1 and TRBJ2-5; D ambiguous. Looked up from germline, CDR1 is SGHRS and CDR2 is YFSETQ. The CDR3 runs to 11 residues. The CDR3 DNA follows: TGCGCCAGCAGCTTTAGAGAGACTCAGTACTTC. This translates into CASSFRETQYF.

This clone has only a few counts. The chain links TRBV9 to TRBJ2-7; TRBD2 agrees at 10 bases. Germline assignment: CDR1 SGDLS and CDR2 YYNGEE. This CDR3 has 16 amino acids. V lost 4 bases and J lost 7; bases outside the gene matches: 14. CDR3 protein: CASSPTTSGVRIEQYF. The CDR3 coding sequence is TGTGCCAGCAGCCCTACCACTAGCGGGGTTCGTATAGAGCAGTACTTC.

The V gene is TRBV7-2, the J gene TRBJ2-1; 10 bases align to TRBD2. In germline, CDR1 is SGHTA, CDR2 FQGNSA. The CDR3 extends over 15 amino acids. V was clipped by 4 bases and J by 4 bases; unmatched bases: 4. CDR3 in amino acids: CASSWKAGGYNEQFF. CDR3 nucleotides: TGTGCCAGCAGCTGGAAAGCGGGAGGGTACAATGAGCAGTTCTTC. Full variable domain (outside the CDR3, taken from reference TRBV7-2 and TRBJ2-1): GAGVSQSPSNKVTEKGKDVELRCDPISGHTALYWYRQSLGQGLEFLIYFQGNSAPDKSGLPSDRFSAERTGGSVSTLTIQRTQQEDSAVYLCASSWKAGGYNEQFFGPGTRLTVL.